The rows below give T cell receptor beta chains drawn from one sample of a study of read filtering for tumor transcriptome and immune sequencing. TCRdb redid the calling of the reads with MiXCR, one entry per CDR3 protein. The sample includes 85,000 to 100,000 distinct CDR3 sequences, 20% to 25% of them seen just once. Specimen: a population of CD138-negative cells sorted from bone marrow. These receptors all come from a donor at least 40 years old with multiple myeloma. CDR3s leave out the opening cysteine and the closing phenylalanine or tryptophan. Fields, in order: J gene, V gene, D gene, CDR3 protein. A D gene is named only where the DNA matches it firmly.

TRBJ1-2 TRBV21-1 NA ASKKESHYGYT
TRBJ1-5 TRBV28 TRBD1 ATRTGGHSNQPQH
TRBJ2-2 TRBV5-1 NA ASSRGSAGELF
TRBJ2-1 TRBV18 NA ASYPGEGANEQF
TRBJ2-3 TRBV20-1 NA SAGGGGAVDTQY
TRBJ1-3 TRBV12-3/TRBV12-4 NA ASRGSGNTIY
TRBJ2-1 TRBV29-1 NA SVAIVNEQF
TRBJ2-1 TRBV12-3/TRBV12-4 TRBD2 ASSFYSGTNNEQF
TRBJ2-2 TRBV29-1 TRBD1 SAATGQGFGELF
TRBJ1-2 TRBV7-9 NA ASSEWRQVSNYGYT
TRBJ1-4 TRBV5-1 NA ASRGEGPEKLF
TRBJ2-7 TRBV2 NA ASSDQGIALLYEQY
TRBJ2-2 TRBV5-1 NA ASSLVPGRNTVELF
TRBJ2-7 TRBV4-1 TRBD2 ASSQVFLAAEEQY
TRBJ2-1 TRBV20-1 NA SATDRNSYNEQF
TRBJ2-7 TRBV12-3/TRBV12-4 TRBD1 ASASGTGRMH
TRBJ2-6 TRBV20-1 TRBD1 SAPKNTGVVGVLT
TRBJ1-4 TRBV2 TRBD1 ASRLQGVPNEKLF
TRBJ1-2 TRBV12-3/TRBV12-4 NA ASRNTENYGYT
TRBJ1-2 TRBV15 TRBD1 ATRNDRGLDGYT
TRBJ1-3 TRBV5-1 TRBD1 AGSPSIRQGSGNTIY
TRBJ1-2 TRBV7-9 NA ASSLDEGVNYGYT
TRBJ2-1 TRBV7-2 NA ASSTRGHNEQF
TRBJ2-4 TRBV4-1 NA ASSRTPQDNIQY
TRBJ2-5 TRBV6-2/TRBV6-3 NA ASSYSMSTARTQY
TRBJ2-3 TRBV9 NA ASSLKGDSTDTQD
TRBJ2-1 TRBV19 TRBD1 ASSRDREDNEQF